This TCR beta chain was captured in a study of blood T cell repertoires in COVID-19. Overall study context: The United States, Italy and Spain supplied acute and convalescent COVID-19 samples.

Only in-frame clones appear in the TCRdb table, and some are missing; sequencing was by immunoSEQ multiplex PCR. The sample shows 250,000 to 300,000 clones, just over 85% of them seen only once. The CDR3 has 12 amino acids. Looked up from germline, CDR1 is SGHNT and CDR2 is YENEEA. With 5 bases removed from V and 11 bases from J, the gap between germline ends came to 12 bases. Cohort 3 donors counted as recovered after two negative PCRs, clearance, or resolved symptoms. The TCR sequence derives from a man younger than 35 who had recovered from COVID-19. The chain joins TRBV11-3 to TRBJ1-4; D not certain. The sample was PBMCs or T cells enriched from blood (not recorded which). Here the CDR3 DNA reads TGTGCCAGCAGCCTCTCAAGCCCGAAACTGTTTTTT. It codes for CASSLSSPKLFF.